This TCR beta chain was captured in a study of blood T cell repertoires in COVID-19. Sequencing was performed with immunoSEQ multiplex PCR; in TCRdb, only in-frame clones are kept and a portion is missing. This sample has 200,000 or so clones, with 70% to 90% found just once. CDR1 and CDR2 (germline): LNHNV, YYDKDF (reference sequence). This CDR3 contains 13 residues. Trimming at V came to 5 bases and at J to 7 bases, leaving 3 bases not matched to a gene. This clonotype was sampled from a man aged 60 to 75 with acute or convalescent COVID-19. The chain joins TRBV15 to TRBJ2-1, with 9 positions matching TRBD1. The sample taken for sequencing was peripheral blood. CDR3 coding DNA: TGTGCCACCAGCTGGGACAGGGAGAATGAGCAGTTCTTC. Its translation: CATSWDRENEQFF. Looking up the rest from reference TRBV15 and TRBJ2-1 gives the full variable domain: DAMVIQNPRYQVTQFGKPVTLSCSQTLNHNVMYWYQQKSSQAPKLLFHYYDKDFNNEADTPDNFQSRRPNTSFCFLDIRSPGLGDTAMYLCATSWDRENEQFFGPGTRLTVL.